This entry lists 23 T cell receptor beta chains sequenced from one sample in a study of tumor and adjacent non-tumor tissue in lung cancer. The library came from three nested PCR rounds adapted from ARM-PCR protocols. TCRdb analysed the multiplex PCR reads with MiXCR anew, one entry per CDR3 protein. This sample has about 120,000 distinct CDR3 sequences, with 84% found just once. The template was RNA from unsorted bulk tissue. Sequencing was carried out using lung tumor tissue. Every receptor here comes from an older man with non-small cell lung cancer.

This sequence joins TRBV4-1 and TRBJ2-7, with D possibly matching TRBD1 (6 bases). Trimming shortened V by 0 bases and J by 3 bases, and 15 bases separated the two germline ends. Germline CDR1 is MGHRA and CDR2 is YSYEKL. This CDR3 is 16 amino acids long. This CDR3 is CASSQESQGIIYEQYF. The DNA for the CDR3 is TGCGCCAGCAGCCAAGAATCACAGGGAATAATCTACGAGCAGTACTTC.

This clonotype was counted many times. The CDR3 DNA is TGTGCCAGCAGCCTCGACAGGATGAACACTGAAGCTTTCTTT. Encoded protein: CASSLDRMNTEAFF. The chain couples TRBV5-4 to TRBJ1-1; D is possibly TRBD1 (6 bases). Germline CDR1 reads SGHNT; CDR2 reads YYREEE (reference sequence). The length of the CDR3 is 14 residues. The V end was cut by 4 bases, the J end by 0 bases, with 10 bases between.

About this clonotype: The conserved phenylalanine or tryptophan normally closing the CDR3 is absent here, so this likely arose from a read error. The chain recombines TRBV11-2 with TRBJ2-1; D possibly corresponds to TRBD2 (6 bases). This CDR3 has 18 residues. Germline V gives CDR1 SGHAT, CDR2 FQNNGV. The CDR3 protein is CASSLHVQDWDSYYEQFS. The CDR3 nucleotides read TGTGCCAGCAGCTTACATGTGCAGGACTGGGACTCCTACTATGAGCAGTTCTCC.

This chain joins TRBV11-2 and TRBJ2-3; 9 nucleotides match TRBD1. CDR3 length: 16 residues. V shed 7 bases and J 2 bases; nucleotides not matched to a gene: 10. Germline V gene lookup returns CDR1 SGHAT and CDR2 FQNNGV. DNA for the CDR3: TGTGCCAGCAACTCCCAGGACAGGGGACCCACAGATACGCAGTATTTT. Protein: CASNSQDRGPTDTQYF.

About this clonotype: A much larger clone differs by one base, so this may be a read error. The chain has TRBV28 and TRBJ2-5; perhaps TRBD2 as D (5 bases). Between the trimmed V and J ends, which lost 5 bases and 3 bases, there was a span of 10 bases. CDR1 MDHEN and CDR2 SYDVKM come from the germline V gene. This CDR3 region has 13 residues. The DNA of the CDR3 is TGTGCCAGCAGTCAAGGGAGAGAAGAGACCCAGTACTTC. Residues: CASSQGREETQYF.

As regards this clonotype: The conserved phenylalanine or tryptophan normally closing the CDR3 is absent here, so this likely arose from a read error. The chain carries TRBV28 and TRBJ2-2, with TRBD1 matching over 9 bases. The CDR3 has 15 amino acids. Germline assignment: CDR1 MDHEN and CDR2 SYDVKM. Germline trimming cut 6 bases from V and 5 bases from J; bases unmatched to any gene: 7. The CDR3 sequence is CASRRPGQGTGELFY. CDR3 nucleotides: TGTGCCAGCAGAAGACCAGGACAGGGGACCGGGGAGCTGTTTTAT.

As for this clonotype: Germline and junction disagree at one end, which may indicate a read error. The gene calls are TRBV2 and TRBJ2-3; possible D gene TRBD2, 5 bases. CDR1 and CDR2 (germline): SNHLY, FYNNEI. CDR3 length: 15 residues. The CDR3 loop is CASRLAGASIDTQYF. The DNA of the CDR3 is TGTGCCAGCAGGCTAGCAGGAGCTTCCATAGATACACAGTATTTT.

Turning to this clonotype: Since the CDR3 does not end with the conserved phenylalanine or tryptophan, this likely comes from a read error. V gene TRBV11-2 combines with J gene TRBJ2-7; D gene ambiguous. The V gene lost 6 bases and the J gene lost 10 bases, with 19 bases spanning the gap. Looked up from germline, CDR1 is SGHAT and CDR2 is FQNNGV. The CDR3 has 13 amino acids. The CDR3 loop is CASRQWTERDQYY. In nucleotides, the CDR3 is TGTGCCAGCAGACAATGGACCGAGCGCGACCAGTACTAC.

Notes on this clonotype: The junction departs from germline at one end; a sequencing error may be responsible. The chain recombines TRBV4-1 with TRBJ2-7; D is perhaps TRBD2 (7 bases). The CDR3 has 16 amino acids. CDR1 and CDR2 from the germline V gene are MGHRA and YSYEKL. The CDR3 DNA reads TGCGGCAGCAGCCGGACACTCGCGGGAGAGGGGGACGAGCAGTGCTTC. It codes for CGSSRTLAGEGDEQCF.

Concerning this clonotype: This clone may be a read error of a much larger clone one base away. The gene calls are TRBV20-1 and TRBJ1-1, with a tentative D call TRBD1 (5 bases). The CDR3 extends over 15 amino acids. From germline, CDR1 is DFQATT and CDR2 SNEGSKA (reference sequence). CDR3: CSARAEEDRAGEVFF. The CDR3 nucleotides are TGCAGTGCTAGGGCCGAGGAAGACAGAGCGGGCGAAGTTTTCTTT.

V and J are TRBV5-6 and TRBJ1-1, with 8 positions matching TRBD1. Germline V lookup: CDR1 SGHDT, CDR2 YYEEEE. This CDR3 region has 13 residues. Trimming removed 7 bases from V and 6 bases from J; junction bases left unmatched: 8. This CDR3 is CASGTDRVAEAFF. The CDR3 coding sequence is TGTGCCAGCGGTACGGACAGGGTCGCTGAAGCTTTCTTT. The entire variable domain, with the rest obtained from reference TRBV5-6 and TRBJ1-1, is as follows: DAGVTQSPTHLIKTRGQQVTLRCSPKSGHDTVSWYQQALGQGPQFIFQYYEEEERQRGNFPDRFSGHQFPNYSSELNVNALLLGDSALYLCASGTDRVAEAFFGQGTRLTVV.

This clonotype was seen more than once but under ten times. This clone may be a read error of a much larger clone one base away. CDR3 sequence reads: CASSQWGEGREQFF. In DNA form, the CDR3 reads TGTGCCAGCAGCCAGTGGGGAGAGGGGCGTGAGCAGTTCTTC. The rearrangement uses TRBV14 and TRBJ2-1, with D perhaps being TRBD1 or TRBD2 (5 bases each). This CDR3 has 14 residues. Trimming took off 3 bases at V and 9 bases at J, with 15 bases between the two ends. Germline CDR1 is SGHDN and CDR2 is FVKESK.

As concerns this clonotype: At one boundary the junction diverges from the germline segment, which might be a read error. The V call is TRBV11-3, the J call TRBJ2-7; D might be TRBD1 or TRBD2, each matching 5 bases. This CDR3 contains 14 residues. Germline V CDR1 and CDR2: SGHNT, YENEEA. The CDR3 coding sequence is TGTGCCAGCCGCTTGGACGGGACGCTAGGAGAGCAATATTTC. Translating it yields CASRLDGTLGEQYF.

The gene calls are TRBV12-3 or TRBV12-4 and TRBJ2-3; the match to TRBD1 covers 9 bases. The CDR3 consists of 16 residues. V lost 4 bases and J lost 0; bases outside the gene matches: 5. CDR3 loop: CASSSSDRGSTDTQYF. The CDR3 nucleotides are TGTGCCAGCAGTTCCAGTGACAGGGGGAGCACAGATACGCAGTATTTT.

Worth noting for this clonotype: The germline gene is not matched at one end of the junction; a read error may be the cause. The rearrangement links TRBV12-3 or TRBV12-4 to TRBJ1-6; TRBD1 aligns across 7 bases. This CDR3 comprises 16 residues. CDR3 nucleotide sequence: TGTGCCAGTACCTCCGGGACAGAGGGCTATATTTCATCCCTCCACTTT. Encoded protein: CASTSGTEGYISSLHF.

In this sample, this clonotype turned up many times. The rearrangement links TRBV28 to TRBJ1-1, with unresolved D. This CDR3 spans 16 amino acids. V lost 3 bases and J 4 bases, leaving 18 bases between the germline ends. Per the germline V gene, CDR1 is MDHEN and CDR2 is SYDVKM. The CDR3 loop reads CASSFERSGGGTEAFF. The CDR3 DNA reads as TGTGCCAGCAGTTTCGAACGGTCGGGCGGTGGCACTGAAGCTTTCTTT. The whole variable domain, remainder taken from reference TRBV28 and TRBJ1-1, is DVKVTQSSRYLVKRTGEKVFLECVQDMDHENMFWYRQDPGLGLRLIYFSYDVKMKEKGDIPEGYSVSREKKERFSLILESASTNQTSMYLCASSFERSGGGTEAFFGQGTRLTVV.

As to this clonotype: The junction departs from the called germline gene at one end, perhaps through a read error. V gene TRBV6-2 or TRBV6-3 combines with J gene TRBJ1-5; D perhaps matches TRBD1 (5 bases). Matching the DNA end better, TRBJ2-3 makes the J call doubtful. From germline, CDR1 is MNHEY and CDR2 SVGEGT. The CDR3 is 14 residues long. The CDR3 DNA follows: TGCGCCAGCAGTTTCCACAGGTTAGATCAGCCCCAGTATTTT. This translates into CASSFHRLDQPQYF.

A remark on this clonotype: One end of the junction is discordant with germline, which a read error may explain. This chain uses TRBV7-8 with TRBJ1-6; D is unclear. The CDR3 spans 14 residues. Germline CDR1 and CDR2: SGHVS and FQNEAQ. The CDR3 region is CPSNLARHNSPLHF. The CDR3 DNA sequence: TGCCCAAGCAACTTAGCGCGACACAATTCACCCCTCCACTTT.

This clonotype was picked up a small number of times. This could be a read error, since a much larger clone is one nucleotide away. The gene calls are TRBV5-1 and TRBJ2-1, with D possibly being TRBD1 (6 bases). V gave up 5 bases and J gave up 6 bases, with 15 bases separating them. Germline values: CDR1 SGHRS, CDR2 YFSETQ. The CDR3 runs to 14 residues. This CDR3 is CASSILGACNEQFF. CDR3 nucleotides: TGCGCCAGCAGTATACTGGGGGCCTGCAATGAGCAGTTCTTC.

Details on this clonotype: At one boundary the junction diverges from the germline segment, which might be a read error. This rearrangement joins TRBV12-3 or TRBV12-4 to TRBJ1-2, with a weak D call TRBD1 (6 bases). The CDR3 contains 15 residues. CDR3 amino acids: CDSSLFTGFSYGYTF. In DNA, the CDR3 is TGTGACAGCAGTTTATTCACAGGGTTTAGCTATGGCTACACCTTC.

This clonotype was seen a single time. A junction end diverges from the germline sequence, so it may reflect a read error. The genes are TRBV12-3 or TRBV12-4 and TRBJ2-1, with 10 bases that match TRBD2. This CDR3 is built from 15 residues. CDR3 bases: TGTGCTAGCAGACCCGGACTAGCGGAGCGCAGGGAGCAGTTCTTC. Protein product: CASRPGLAERREQFF.

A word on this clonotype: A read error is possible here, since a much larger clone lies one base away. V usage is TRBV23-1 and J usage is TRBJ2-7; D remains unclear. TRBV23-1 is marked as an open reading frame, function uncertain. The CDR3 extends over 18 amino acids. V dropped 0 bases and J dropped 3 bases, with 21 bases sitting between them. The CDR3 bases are TGCGCCAGCAGTCAATCGGGCCTGGTCCACCCGGCCTACTACGAGCAGTACTTC. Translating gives CASSQSGLVHPAYYEQYF.

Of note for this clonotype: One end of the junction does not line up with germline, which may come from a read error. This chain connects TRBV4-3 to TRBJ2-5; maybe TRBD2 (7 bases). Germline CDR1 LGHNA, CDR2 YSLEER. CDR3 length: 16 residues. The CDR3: CASSQAGGEGQETQYF. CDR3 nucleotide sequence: TGCGCCAGTAGCCAAGCCGGAGGGGAGGGACAAGAGACTCAGTACTTC.